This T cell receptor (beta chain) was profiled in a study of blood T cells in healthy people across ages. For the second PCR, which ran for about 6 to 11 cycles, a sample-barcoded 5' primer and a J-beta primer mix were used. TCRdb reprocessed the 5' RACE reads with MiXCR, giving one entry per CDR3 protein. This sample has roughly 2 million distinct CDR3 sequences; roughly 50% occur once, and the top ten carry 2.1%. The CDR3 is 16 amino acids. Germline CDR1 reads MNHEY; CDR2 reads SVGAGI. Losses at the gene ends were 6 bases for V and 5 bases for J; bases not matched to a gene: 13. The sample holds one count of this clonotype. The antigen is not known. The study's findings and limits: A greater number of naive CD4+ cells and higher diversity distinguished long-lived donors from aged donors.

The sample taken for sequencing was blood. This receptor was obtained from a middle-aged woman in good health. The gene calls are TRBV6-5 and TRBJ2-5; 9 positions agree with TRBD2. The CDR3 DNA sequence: TGTGCCAGCAGCCCCCCCGGCGCGGGGGGGCGGGAGACCCAGTACTTC. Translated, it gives CASSPPGAGGRETQYF.